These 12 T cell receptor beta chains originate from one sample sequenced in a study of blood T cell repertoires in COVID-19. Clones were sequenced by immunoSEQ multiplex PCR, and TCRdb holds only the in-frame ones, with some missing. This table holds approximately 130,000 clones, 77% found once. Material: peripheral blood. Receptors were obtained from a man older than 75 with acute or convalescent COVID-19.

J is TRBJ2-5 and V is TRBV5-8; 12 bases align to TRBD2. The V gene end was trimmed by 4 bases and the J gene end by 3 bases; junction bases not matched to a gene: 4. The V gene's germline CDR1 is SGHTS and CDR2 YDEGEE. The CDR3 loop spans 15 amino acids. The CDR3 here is CASSTGLAGKETQYF. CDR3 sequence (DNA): TGTGCCAGCAGCACAGGACTAGCGGGGAAAGAGACCCAGTACTTC.

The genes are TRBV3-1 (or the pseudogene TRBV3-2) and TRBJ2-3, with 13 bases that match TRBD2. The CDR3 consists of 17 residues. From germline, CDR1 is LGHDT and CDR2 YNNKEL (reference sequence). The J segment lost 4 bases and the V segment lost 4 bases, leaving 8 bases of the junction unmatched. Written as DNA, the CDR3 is TGTGCCAGCAGCCCGTTACTAGCGGGGGGGCCCGCAGATACGCAGTATTTT. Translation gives CASSPLLAGGPADTQYF.

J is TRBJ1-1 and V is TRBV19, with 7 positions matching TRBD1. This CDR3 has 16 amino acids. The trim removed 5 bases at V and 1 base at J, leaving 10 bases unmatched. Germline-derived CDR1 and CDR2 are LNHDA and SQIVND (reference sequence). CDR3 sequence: CASSHFPGQPNTEAFF. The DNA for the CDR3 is TGTGCCAGTAGTCATTTCCCGGGACAGCCGAACACTGAAGCTTTCTTT. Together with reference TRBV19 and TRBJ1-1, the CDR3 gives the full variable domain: DGGITQSPKYLFRKEGQNVTLSCEQNLNHDAMYWYRQDPGQGLRLIYYSQIVNDFQKGDIAEGYSVSREKKESFPLTVTSAQKNPTAFYLCASSHFPGQPNTEAFFGQGTRLTVV.

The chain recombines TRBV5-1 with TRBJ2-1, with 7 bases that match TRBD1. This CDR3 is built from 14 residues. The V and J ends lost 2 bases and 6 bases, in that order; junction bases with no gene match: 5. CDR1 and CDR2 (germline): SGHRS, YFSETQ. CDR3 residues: CASSFSQGINEQFF. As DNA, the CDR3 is TGCGCCAGCAGCTTCTCACAGGGGATCAATGAGCAGTTCTTC.

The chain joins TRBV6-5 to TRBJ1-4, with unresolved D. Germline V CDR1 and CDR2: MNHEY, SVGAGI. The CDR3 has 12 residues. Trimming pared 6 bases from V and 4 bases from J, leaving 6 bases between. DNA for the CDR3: TGTGCCAGCAGGCGCGGTAATGAAAAACTGTTTTTT. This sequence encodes CASRRGNEKLFF.

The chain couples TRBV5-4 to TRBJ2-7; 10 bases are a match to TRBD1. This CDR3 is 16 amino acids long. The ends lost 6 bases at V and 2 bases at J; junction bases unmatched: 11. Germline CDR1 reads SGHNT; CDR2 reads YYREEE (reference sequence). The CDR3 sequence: CASNPGGGTGAYEQYF. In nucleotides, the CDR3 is TGTGCCAGCAACCCTGGGGGGGGGACAGGGGCCTACGAGCAGTACTTC.

CDR3 amino acids: CASRDSTNTGELFF. In DNA, the CDR3 is TGTGCCAGCAGGGACAGTACTAACACCGGGGAGCTGTTTTTT. The V gene is TRBV2, the J gene TRBJ2-2, with a possible D match to TRBD1 (6 bases). Trimming shortened V by 6 bases and J by 2 bases, and 10 bases separated the two germline ends. Per the germline V gene, CDR1 is SNHLY and CDR2 is FYNNEI. The CDR3 length is 14 residues.

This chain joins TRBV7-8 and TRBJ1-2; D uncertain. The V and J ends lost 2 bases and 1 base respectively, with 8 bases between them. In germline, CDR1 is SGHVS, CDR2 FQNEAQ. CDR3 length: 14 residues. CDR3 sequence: CASSLRSSNYGYTF. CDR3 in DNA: TGTGCCAGCAGCTTAAGATCCAGTAACTATGGCTACACCTTC.

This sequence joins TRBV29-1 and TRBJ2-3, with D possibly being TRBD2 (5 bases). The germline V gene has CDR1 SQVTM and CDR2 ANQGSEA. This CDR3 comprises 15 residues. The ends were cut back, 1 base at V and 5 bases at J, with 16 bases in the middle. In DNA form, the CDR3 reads TGCAGCGTTGAAGGAACTAGGCCGTGGGGAGATACGCAGTATTTT. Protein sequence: CSVEGTRPWGDTQYF.

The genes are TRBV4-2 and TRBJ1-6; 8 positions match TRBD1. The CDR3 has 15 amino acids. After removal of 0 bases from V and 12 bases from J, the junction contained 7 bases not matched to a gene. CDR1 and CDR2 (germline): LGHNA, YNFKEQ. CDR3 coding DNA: TGTGCCAGCAGCCAAGATAGAGGACAGGGAGGACCCCTCCACTTT. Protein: CASSQDRGQGGPLHF.

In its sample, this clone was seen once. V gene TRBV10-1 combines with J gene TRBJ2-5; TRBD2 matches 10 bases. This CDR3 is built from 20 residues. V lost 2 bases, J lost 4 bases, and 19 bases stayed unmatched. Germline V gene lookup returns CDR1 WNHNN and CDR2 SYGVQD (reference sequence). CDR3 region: CASSEKVEVGAGGPGETQYF. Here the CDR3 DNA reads TGCGCCAGCAGTGAGAAGGTTGAAGTTGGAGCGGGGGGGCCCGGAGAGACCCAGTACTTC.

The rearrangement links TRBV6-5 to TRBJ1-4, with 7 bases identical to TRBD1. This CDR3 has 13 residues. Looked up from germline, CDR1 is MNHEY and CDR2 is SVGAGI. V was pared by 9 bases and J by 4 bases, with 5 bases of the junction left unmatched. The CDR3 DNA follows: TGTGCCAGTACGACAGGGAATAATGAAAAACTGTTTTTT. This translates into CASTTGNNEKLFF.